This is a list of T cell receptor beta chains from one sample in a study of blood T cell repertoires in COVID-19. Only in-frame clones appear in the TCRdb table, and some are missing; sequencing was by immunoSEQ multiplex PCR. Of about 270,000 clones in the sample, approximately 90% were seen once. Sequencing was performed on PBMCs or T cells enriched from blood (not recorded which). The receptors here all came from a man aged 35-49 years who had been exposed to COVID-19. Each CDR3 is given with its conserved first and last residue. The D gene is left open where the match is weak. The size of a clone is reported for some rows only, either as once, few or many, or as a class for expanded clones.

abundance,v_gene,j_gene,d_gene,CDR3aa,CDR3nt
.,TRBV6-5,TRBJ2-7,.,CASSRVEMYEQYF,TGTGCCAGCAGCCGCGTTGAGATGTACGAGCAGTACTTC
.,TRBV19,TRBJ1-5,.,CASIPTGLMNQPQHF,TGTGCCAGCATCCCGACAGGCCTGATGAATCAGCCCCAGCATTTT
.,TRBV28,TRBJ1-2,TRBD1,CASSPGFRTGSWRYTF,TGTGCCAGCAGTCCCGGCTTCCGGACAGGGAGTTGGCGCTACACCTTC
once,TRBV5-6,TRBJ1-6,.,CASSLGEVSPLHF,TGTGCCAGCAGCTTGGGAGAGGTGTCACCCCTCCACTTT
.,TRBV13,TRBJ2-7,.,CASSRNTGLMMEQYF,TGTGCCAGCAGCCGCAACACGGGTCTAATGATGGAGCAGTACTTC
.,TRBV28,TRBJ1-2,.,CASSRIRGLDGYTF,TGTGCCAGCAGTCGAATCAGGGGCCTGGATGGCTACACCTTC
.,TRBV19,TRBJ1-1,.,CASSDRTREAFF,TGTGCCAGTAGTGACAGGACTCGTGAAGCTTTCTTT
.,TRBV2,TRBJ1-5,.,CASTLGTSNQPQHF,TGTGCCAGCACTCTGGGGACAAGCAATCAGCCCCAGCATTTT
.,TRBV30,TRBJ2-1,TRBD2,CAWSVIGLASGMQFF,TGTGCCTGGAGTGTAATTGGACTAGCGTCGGGGATGCAGTTCTTC
once,TRBV25-1,TRBJ1-5,TRBD1,CASSALGQGINQPQHF,TGTGCCAGCAGTGCGTTGGGACAGGGGATCAATCAGCCCCAGCATTTT
.,TRBV7-2,TRBJ2-1,.,CASSLEGNSYNEQFF,TGTGCCAGCAGCTTAGAGGGGAATTCCTACAATGAGCAGTTCTTC
.,TRBV2,TRBJ2-1,TRBD2,CASQGASGSDEQFF,TGTGCCAGCCAGGGGGCTAGCGGGAGTGATGAGCAGTTCTTC
.,TRBV5-1,TRBJ2-5,TRBD2,CASSGGSETSGRETQYF,TGCGCCAGCAGCGGGGGCTCCGAGACTAGCGGGAGAGAGACCCAGTACTTC
.,TRBV11-2,TRBJ2-7,.,CASSLISGYEQYF,TGTGCCAGCAGCTTAATAAGCGGTTACGAGCAGTACTTC
.,TRBV19,TRBJ1-2,TRBD1,CASTPPLGQGLYGYTF,TGTGCCAGTACCCCCCCGTTGGGACAGGGCCTCTATGGCTACACCTTC
.,TRBV24-1,TRBJ2-5,TRBD1,CATSDPRKQGARETQYF,TGTGCCACCAGTGATCCGAGGAAACAGGGGGCGAGGGAGACCCAGTACTTC
.,TRBV27,TRBJ2-5,TRBD1,CASSETGGYRETQYF,TGTGCCAGCAGTGAGACAGGGGGCTACAGAGAGACCCAGTACTTC
.,TRBV9,TRBJ2-2,TRBD2,CASSAGLAGENTGELFF,TGTGCCAGCAGCGCCGGACTAGCGGGAGAGAACACCGGGGAGCTGTTTTTT
.,TRBV5-1,TRBJ2-5,.,CASSFRPDKSQETQYF,TGCGCCAGCAGCTTCAGACCCGACAAGTCCCAAGAGACCCAGTACTTC
.,TRBV19,TRBJ2-1,.,CASSRKGGGYNEQFF,TGTGCCAGTAGTCGAAAGGGGGGGGGTTACAATGAGCAGTTCTTC
.,TRBV28,TRBJ1-5,.,CASRSPPRGGPQHF,TGTGCCAGCAGATCACCACCCCGTGGCGGGCCCCAGCATTTT
.,TRBV5-5,TRBJ1-5,.,CASSFSGGNQPQHF,TGTGCCAGCAGCTTTTCGGGGGGCAATCAGCCCCAGCATTTT
.,TRBV30,TRBJ2-7,TRBD1,CAWSRGTGGNEQYF,TGTGCCTGGAGTAGGGGGACAGGGGGGAACGAGCAGTACTTC
.,TRBV28,TRBJ1-2,TRBD1,CASNIGQGVYGYTF,TGTGCCAGCAACATAGGACAGGGAGTCTATGGCTACACCTTC
.,TRBV28,TRBJ1-5,TRBD1,CATLLRQGAGSNQPQHF,TGTGCCACCCTTCTAAGACAGGGGGCGGGAAGCAATCAGCCCCAGCATTTT
.,TRBV3-1/TRBV3-2,TRBJ2-1,.,CASSHTRDEQFF,TGTGCCAGCAGCCATACGCGGGATGAGCAGTTCTTC
.,TRBV7-3,TRBJ2-2,.,CASSLTGGLDTGELFF,TGTGCCAGCAGCTTAACCGGGGGATTGGACACCGGGGAGCTGTTTTTT
.,TRBV5-1,TRBJ2-3,TRBD2,CASSPGLAGGILTDTQYF,TGCGCCAGCAGCCCGGGACTAGCGGGAGGGATACTCACAGATACGCAGTATTTT
.,TRBV7-9,TRBJ2-7,.,CASSLGGQEKQYF,TGTGCCAGCAGCTTAGGGGGCCAGGAAAAGCAGTACTTC
.,TRBV29-1,TRBJ1-3,.,CSVETGSGNTIYF,TGCAGCGTTGAAACCGGGTCTGGAAACACCATATATTTT
.,TRBV6-5,TRBJ2-1,TRBD2,CASSIGTSGYNEQFF,TGTGCCAGCAGTATCGGGACTAGCGGATACAATGAGCAGTTCTTC
.,TRBV5-1,TRBJ1-3,TRBD1,CASSSDRGNTIYF,TGCGCCAGCAGCTCGGACAGGGGGAACACCATATATTTT
.,TRBV4-3,TRBJ2-2,TRBD2,CASSQGLVGTGELFF,TGCGCCAGCAGCCAGGGACTAGTTGGCACCGGGGAGCTGTTTTTT
.,TRBV12-5,TRBJ2-1,.,CASGGVVTEVPNEQFF,TGTGCTAGTGGTGGGGTCGTAACGGAGGTCCCCAATGAGCAGTTCTTC
.,TRBV5-5,TRBJ1-1,TRBD1,CASSLVVRQGGTEAFF,TGTGCCAGCAGCTTGGTGGTTCGACAGGGAGGCACTGAAGCTTTCTTT
.,TRBV4-1,TRBJ1-2,TRBD1,CASSQDPGGSYGYTF,TGCGCCAGCAGCCAAGATCCAGGGGGCAGCTATGGCTACACCTTC
.,TRBV3-1/TRBV3-2,TRBJ2-4,.,CASSPIGNIQYF,TGTGCCAGCAGCCCCATCGGAAACATTCAGTACTTC
.,TRBV25-1,TRBJ1-5,.,CASSVGGNQPQHF,TGTGCCAGCAGTGTAGGGGGCAATCAGCCCCAGCATTTT
.,TRBV20-1,TRBJ1-5,.,CSASYGGAGSPQHF,TGCAGTGCTAGTTATGGGGGCGCGGGTTCCCCCCAGCATTTT